The 32 T cell receptor beta chains below all came from one sample that was sequenced in a study of shared clonotypes between healthy human individuals. Assay: immunoSEQ multiplex PCR; the TCRdb copy retains only in-frame clones and omits some. Among fewer than 650,000 clones listed, 76% were seen once. Input material: PBMCs. The source of these receptors is a woman aged 40 to 55 in good health. Some clones in this sample may be carry-over from other donors' samples.

The chain employs TRBV5-6 and TRBJ2-1, with D possibly being TRBD1 (5 bases). The CDR3 contains 14 residues. Between the trimmed V and J ends, which lost 0 bases and 5 bases, there was a span of 9 bases. From germline, CDR1 is SGHDT and CDR2 YYEEEE. CDR3 sequence (DNA): TGTGCCAGCAGCTTGGCCAGGGAAAACAATGAGCAGTTCTTC. Its translation: CASSLARENNEQFF.

V and J are TRBV18 and TRBJ2-7; 9 bases are shared with TRBD1. CDR3 length: 17 residues. Germline V gene lookup returns CDR1 KGHSH and CDR2 LQKENI. J lost 6 bases, V lost 1 base, and 13 bases had no gene match. The CDR3 coding sequence is TGTGCCAGCTCACCACGTGGCGTGGGACAGGGTGGGGGCGAGCAGTACTTC. Its protein is CASSPRGVGQGGGEQYF.

In the case of this clone: This likely stems from a read error, as it lies one base from a far larger clone. The same CDR3 also results from other DNA sequences found in this sample. The chain carries TRBV25-1 and TRBJ1-1, with 7 positions matching TRBD1. CDR3 length equals 13 residues. Germline V gives CDR1 MGHDK, CDR2 SYGVNS. The CDR3 coding sequence is TGTGCCAGCAGTCCCAGGGGGAACACTGAAGCTTTCTTC. It specifies CASSPRGNTEAFF.

The rearrangement links TRBV7-8 to TRBJ1-4, with 11 positions matching TRBD1. The V gene's germline CDR1 is SGHVS and CDR2 FQNEAQ. J was trimmed by 5 bases and V by 3 bases; bases with no gene match: 5. The CDR3 contains 16 residues. The CDR3 DNA reads as TGTGCCAGCAGCTTGAGGGGGGACAGGGGGAATGAAAAACTGTTTTTT. It codes for CASSLRGDRGNEKLFF.

The chain is built from TRBV13 and TRBJ2-1; D might be TRBD1 or TRBD2, each matching 6 bases. Germline values: CDR1 PRHDT, CDR2 FYEKMQ (reference sequence). CDR3 length: 16 residues. The V and J ends lost 4 bases and 9 bases respectively, with 22 bases between them. This CDR3 reads CASSSDYRGQFSEQFF. The CDR3 nucleotides read TGTGCCAGCAGCTCAGACTACCGGGGGCAGTTTAGTGAGCAGTTCTTC. Based on the CDR3 plus reference TRBV13 and TRBJ2-1, the full variable domain is AAGVIQSPRHLIKEKRETATLKCYPIPRHDTVYWYQQGPGQDPQFLISFYEKMQSDKGSIPDRFSAQQFSDYHSELNMSSLELGDSALYFCASSSDYRGQFSEQFFGPGTRLTVL.

The sample holds a few counts of this clone. V and J are TRBV11-1 and TRBJ2-5, with 11 nucleotides matching TRBD2. With 5 bases clipped from V and 1 base from J, the junction kept 6 bases outside the gene matches. The CDR3 spans 16 residues. Looked up from germline, CDR1 is SGHAT and CDR2 is FQDESV (reference sequence). The CDR3 loop reads CASSKTTSGVQETQYF. DNA of the CDR3: TGTGCCAGCAGCAAAACGACTAGCGGGGTCCAAGAGACCCAGTACTTC.

The V gene is TRBV5-1, the J gene TRBJ2-1, with 8 bases that match TRBD2. CDR3 size: 15 residues. Germline V gene sequence: CDR1 SGHRS, CDR2 YFSETQ. V gave up 4 bases and J gave up 4 bases; unmatched junction bases: 7. The CDR3 DNA sequence: TGCGCCAGCAGCAGTACTAGCGGTCTTTACAATGAGCAGTTCTTC. Its translation is CASSSTSGLYNEQFF. Looking up the rest from reference TRBV5-1 and TRBJ2-1 gives the full variable domain: KAGVTQTPRYLIKTRGQQVTLSCSPISGHRSVSWYQQTPGQGLQFLFEYFSETQRNKGNFPGRFSGRQFSNSRSEMNVSTLELGDSALYLCASSSTSGLYNEQFFGPGTRLTVL.

V is TRBV6-6 and J is TRBJ1-2; tentative D call: TRBD1 (5 bases). The CDR3 loop spans 14 amino acids. V lost 0 bases and J 2 bases, leaving 7 bases between the germline ends. Germline assignment: CDR1 MNHNY and CDR2 SVGAGI (reference sequence). CDR3 in DNA: TGTGCCAGCAGTTACTCGGGGCAGAACTATGGCTACACCTTC. Encoded protein: CASSYSGQNYGYTF.

The chain carries TRBV7-3 and TRBJ2-7; D ambiguous. This CDR3 has 15 residues. Germline-derived CDR1 and CDR2 are SGHTA and FQGTGA. The ends were cut back, 4 bases at V and 1 base at J, with 14 bases in the middle. CDR3: CASSSPGRTSYEQYF. DNA of the CDR3: TGTGCCAGCAGCTCCCCTGGGCGGACGTCCTACGAGCAGTACTTC.

The gene calls are TRBV18 and TRBJ1-3; D remains unclear. This CDR3 is built from 16 residues. The V and J ends lost 3 bases and 0 bases respectively, with 12 bases between them. Germline-derived CDR1 and CDR2 are KGHSH and LQKENI. The CDR3 loop reads CASSPLSSSSGNTIYF. As DNA, the CDR3 is TGTGCCAGCTCACCCCTGTCATCTAGCTCTGGAAACACCATATATTTT.

The rearrangement joins TRBV30 to TRBJ2-5; 11 bases map to TRBD2. Germline V gene sequence: CDR1 GTSNPN, CDR2 SVGIG (reference sequence). J was trimmed by 1 base and V by 3 bases; bases with no gene match: 7. The CDR3 is made up of 16 amino acids. The CDR3 is CAWSTISGRGQETQYF. The CDR3 region has the DNA TGTGCCTGGAGCACCATTAGCGGGAGGGGCCAAGAGACCCAGTACTTC.

This clone was counted a few times. This chain connects TRBV6-5 to TRBJ1-2, with 8 bases aligning to TRBD1. CDR1 and CDR2 from the germline V gene are MNHEY and SVGAGI. V shed 5 bases and J 2 bases; nucleotides not matched to a gene: 7. This CDR3 is 15 amino acids long. CDR3 protein: CASSHRQGTNYGYTF. The CDR3 nucleotides read TGTGCCAGCAGTCACCGACAGGGGACCAACTATGGCTACACCTTC.

The chain employs TRBV6-1 and TRBJ2-7; TRBD2 aligns across 7 bases. V gave up 3 bases and J gave up 5 bases; unmatched junction bases: 10. The length of the CDR3 is 15 residues. The germline V gene encodes CDR1 MNHNS and CDR2 SASEGT. The CDR3, as DNA: TGTGCCAGCAGTGATCTGGGCGGGAGAAACCACGAGCAGTACTTC. Its translation is CASSDLGGRNHEQYF.

The gene calls are TRBV28 and TRBJ1-2; D is perhaps TRBD1 (6 bases). Germline V lookup: CDR1 MDHEN, CDR2 SYDVKM. Trimming cost V 6 bases and J 5 bases, with 16 bases left between them. The CDR3 has 14 residues. The CDR3: CASRAGQSRYGYTF. CDR3 nucleotide sequence: TGTGCCAGCAGGGCCGGACAGAGCCGATATGGCTACACCTTC.

The chain carries TRBV2 and TRBJ1-1; the D is unclear. Trimming stripped 6 bases from V and 1 base from J, with 9 bases between. Germline V lookup: CDR1 SNHLY, CDR2 FYNNEI. There are 13 residues in the CDR3. CDR3: CASSTNTNTEAFF. CDR3 nucleotide sequence: TGTGCCAGCAGCACAAATACGAACACTGAAGCTTTCTTT.

V usage is TRBV15 and J usage is TRBJ1-1; D call uncertain. V dropped 0 bases and J dropped 6 bases, with 11 bases sitting between them. CDR3 size: 14 residues. The germline V gene has CDR1 LNHNV and CDR2 YYDKDF (reference sequence). This CDR3 reads CATSRDRAIPEAFF. The CDR3 DNA reads as TGTGCCACCAGCAGAGATCGGGCGATACCTGAAGCTTTCTTT.

V gene TRBV29-1 combines with J gene TRBJ2-1; no reliable D call. The CDR3 has 14 residues. Germline V gives CDR1 SQVTM, CDR2 ANQGSEA. V was clipped by 5 bases and J by 8 bases, with 19 bases between them. In nucleotides, the CDR3 is TGCAGCGTTTTAGGCGGAGAATGGGCACATGAGCAGTTCTTC. As protein: CSVLGGEWAHEQFF.

V gene TRBV2 combines with J gene TRBJ2-7; TRBD2 is a possible D gene (6 bases). There are 14 residues in the CDR3. Germline-derived CDR1 and CDR2 are SNHLY and FYNNEI. V was pared by 6 bases and J by 7 bases, with 19 bases between. This CDR3 is CASSAGLPPWEQYF. The CDR3 nucleotides are TGTGCCAGCAGCGCGGGACTCCCTCCGTGGGAGCAGTACTTC.

This clone was seen a handful of times. This chain joins TRBV5-4 and TRBJ2-5, with a possible D match to TRBD1 (5 bases). Germline V CDR1 and CDR2: SGHNT, YYREEE (reference sequence). Trimming took off 6 bases at V and 3 bases at J, with 12 bases between the two ends. The CDR3 is made up of 13 amino acids. CDR3 coding DNA: TGTGCCAGCACCGAAGGGGCCGAAGAGACCCAGTACTTC. Translation gives CASTEGAEETQYF.

CDR3 DNA: TGTGCCAGCTCAAGGACAGGGGCTAAGGATCAGCCCCAGCATTTT. Residues: CASSRTGAKDQPQHF. The V call is TRBV18, the J call TRBJ1-5; 9 bases are a match to TRBD1. V lost 5 bases and J lost 5; bases outside the gene matches: 7. CDR3 size: 15 residues. CDR1 and CDR2 from the germline V gene are KGHSH and LQKENI. Full variable domain (missing parts from reference TRBV18 and TRBJ1-5): NAGVMQNPRHLVRRRGQEARLRCSPMKGHSHVYWYRQLPEEGLKFMVYLQKENIIDESGMPKERFSAEFPKEGPSILRIQQVVRGDSAAYFCASSRTGAKDQPQHFGDGTRLSIL.

As concerns this clone: Possible read error: a much larger clone is one base away. This same CDR3 is encoded by further DNA sequences in the sample. This rearrangement joins TRBV4-2 to TRBJ2-2; D gene uncertain. Trimming took 2 bases from V and 3 from J, leaving 10 bases between them. This CDR3 contains 15 residues. In germline, CDR1 is LGHNA, CDR2 YNFKEQ. The CDR3 sequence is CASSQSTADTGELFF. The DNA of the CDR3 is TGTGCCAGCAGCCAATCGACGGCGGACACCGGGGAGCTGTTTTTT.

This sequence joins TRBV6-1 and TRBJ2-7; the match to TRBD1 covers 7 bases. Trimming took 7 bases from V and 2 from J; bases not matched to a gene: 2. Germline CDR1 and CDR2: MNHNS and SASEGT. The CDR3 covers 12 residues. CDR3 region: CASTTGPYEQYF. DNA of the CDR3: TGTGCCAGCACGACAGGGCCCTACGAGCAGTACTTC.

This clone has more than one count but fewer than ten. CDR3 bases: TGTGCCAGCAGTGGAACAGGGTTTCTGGGGGAAGCTTTCTTT. Protein: CASSGTGFLGEAFF. The V call is TRBV28, the J call TRBJ1-1, with a weak D call TRBD1 (6 bases). V lost 5 bases and J 8 bases, leaving 18 bases between the germline ends. CDR1 and CDR2 (germline): MDHEN, SYDVKM. This CDR3 comprises 14 residues.

The chain combines TRBV7-7 with TRBJ1-1; perhaps TRBD1 as D (5 bases). Between the trimmed V and J ends, which lost 4 bases and 1 base, there was a span of 10 bases. The CDR3 consists of 14 residues. Germline lookup yields CDR1 SSHAT and CDR2 FNYEAQ (reference sequence). The CDR3, as DNA: TGTGCCAGCAGCTCGGGACCGAGGAACACTGAAGCTTTCTTT. Protein sequence: CASSSGPRNTEAFF. The variable domain in full, completed from reference TRBV7-7 and TRBJ1-1, reads GAGVSQSPRYKVTKRGQDVTLRCDPISSHATLYWYQQALGQGPEFLTYFNYEAQPDKSGLPSDRFSAERPEGSISTLTIQRTEQRDSAMYRCASSSGPRNTEAFFGQGTRLTVV.

The chain links TRBV7-9 to TRBJ1-2; D is uncertain. The CDR3 is made up of 12 amino acids. Germline V gene sequence: CDR1 SEHNR, CDR2 FQNEAQ (reference sequence). Trimming removed 1 base at V and 8 bases at J, with 8 bases between. CDR3 DNA sequence: TGTGCCAGCAGCTTAGAAGTAGGGGGCTACACCTTC. Amino acid sequence: CASSLEVGGYTF.

Remarks on this clone: A read error is the likely source, as a far larger clone sits one nucleotide away. This CDR3 reads CAWSVIDNLGTQYF. In DNA, the CDR3 is TGTGCCTGGAGTGTAATCGACAACCTTGGGACCCAGTACTTC. This rearrangement joins TRBV30 to TRBJ2-5, with unresolved D. The CDR3 is made up of 14 amino acids. CDR1 GTSNPN and CDR2 SVGIG come from the germline V gene (reference sequence). V lost 0 bases to trimming and J lost 7 bases, with 15 bases between them.

The CDR3, as DNA: TGTGCCAGCTCACCACTCCCCGACAGGGGAAAAAACATTCAGTACTTC. This codes for CASSPLPDRGKNIQYF. This chain joins TRBV18 and TRBJ2-4, with 8 bases aligning to TRBD1. Trimming removed 1 base from V and 4 bases from J; junction bases left unmatched: 6. CDR3 length: 16 residues. Per the germline V gene, CDR1 is KGHSH and CDR2 is LQKENI.

The rearrangement joins TRBV5-8 to TRBJ2-5; TRBD1 aligns across 8 bases. Germline V gene lookup returns CDR1 SGHTS and CDR2 YDEGEE. There are 15 residues in the CDR3. V shed 3 bases, J shed 7 bases, and the junction held 11 bases outside the gene matches. The chain's CDR3 is CASSSGQGFLGTQYF. The CDR3 DNA sequence: TGTGCCAGCAGCTCCGGACAGGGATTCTTGGGGACCCAGTACTTC.

The V call is TRBV9, the J call TRBJ2-2; 11 nucleotides align to TRBD2. CDR3 size: 17 residues. V lost 4 bases to trimming and J lost 4 bases; unmatched junction nucleotides: 9. Per the germline V gene, CDR1 is SGDLS and CDR2 is YYNGEE. The CDR3 region is CASSKRGTSGTTGELFF. The DNA for the CDR3 is TGTGCCAGCAGCAAGCGAGGGACTAGCGGTACCACCGGGGAGCTGTTTTTT.

This clone was recorded a few times. This chain joins TRBV5-4 and TRBJ2-5, with 7 bases aligning to TRBD2. The end of the DNA fits TRBJ2-7 better, so the J call may be wrong. The CDR3 covers 16 residues. Germline V gene lookup returns CDR1 SGHNT and CDR2 YYREEE (reference sequence). CDR3 DNA sequence: TGTGCCAGCAGCCGAGGTTGGACTAGGGGCTCCTACGAGCAGTACTTC. Amino acids: CASSRGWTRGSYEQYF.

The table lists this clone with many counts. The V call is TRBV4-2, the J call TRBJ1-1; D is perhaps TRBD1 (6 bases). The CDR3 covers 14 residues. V lost 4 bases and J lost 4, with 13 bases in between. The germline V gene has CDR1 LGHNA and CDR2 YNFKEQ. In DNA, the CDR3 is TGTGCCAGCAGCCTAAACCGGGACATCACTGAAGCTTTCTTT. Translated, it gives CASSLNRDITEAFF.

This clone was seen a single time. The chain uses TRBV9 and TRBJ1-1; 7 positions match TRBD1. Losses at the gene ends were 3 bases for V and 0 bases for J; bases not matched to a gene: 5. The CDR3 is 15 amino acids. Germline V gene data show CDR1 as SGDLS and CDR2 as YYNGEE. The CDR3 nucleotides read TGTGCCAGCAGCGGACGACAGGGATTGAACACTGAAGCTTTCTTT. Its protein is CASSGRQGLNTEAFF.